A single sample gave rise to the 25 T cell receptor beta chains below, sequenced in a study of T cell clusters in autoimmune cytopenias. TRB was amplified from about 270 ng of peripheral blood genomic DNA per sample. TRB rearrangements were amplified by touch-down multiplex PCR with mixed TRB-A/B primers. TCRdb reprocessed the multiplex PCR reads, keeping one entry per CDR3 protein, no DNA. The sample data list thousands of distinct CDR3 sequences. Sequenced input: peripheral blood. All receptors derive from a human donor with an autoimmune cytopenia, with autoimmune hepatitis or in good health (not recorded which).

This clonotype is labeled medium-sized (0.01 to 0.1%) based on frequency. The chain links TRBV7-9 to TRBJ2-7; TCRdb outputs TRBD1, but without DNA this stays unchecked. The germline CDR1 and CDR2 sequences are SEHNR and FQNEAQ (reference sequence). This CDR3 spans 14 amino acids. This CDR3 is CASSSTGYSYEQYF.

This chain connects TRBV27 to TRBJ2-1; the D call from TCRdb, TRBD2, cannot be confirmed without DNA. The CDR3 has 17 amino acids. The germline CDR1 and CDR2 sequences are MNHEY and SMNVEV (reference sequence). The CDR3 here is CASSLHPLAAFYNEQFF.

Considering frequency, this clonotype is medium-sized. This sequence joins TRBV19 and TRBJ2-7; TCRdb names TRBD1, which stays unverified in the absence of DNA. Germline V CDR1 and CDR2: LNHDA, SQIVND (reference sequence). This CDR3 region has 15 residues. The CDR3 sequence is CASSAALGTNYEQYF.

The chain uses TRBV6-1 and TRBJ2-3. In germline, CDR1 is MNHNS, CDR2 SASEGT. This CDR3 spans 16 amino acids. The CDR3 spells CASSERLRYSADTQYF.

This clonotype is large by frequency. The chain links TRBV29-1 to TRBJ2-7; TCRdb's D call, TRBD1, is unchecked because there is no DNA. CDR1 is SQVTM and CDR2 is ANQGSEA in the germline V gene. The CDR3 loop spans 14 amino acids. This CDR3 is CSVESPGTFYEQYF.

Frequency places this clonotype as medium-sized. This chain joins TRBV5-6 and TRBJ2-7; the TCRdb D gene call, TRBD1, has no DNA to confirm it. CDR1 is SGHDT and CDR2 is YYEEEE in the germline V gene. The CDR3 spans 14 residues. The CDR3 sequence is CASSFEGVSYEQYF. The entire variable domain, with the rest obtained from reference TRBV5-6 and TRBJ2-7, is as follows: DAGVTQSPTHLIKTRGQQVTLRCSPKSGHDTVSWYQQALGQGPQFIFQYYEEEERQRGNFPDRFSGHQFPNYSSELNVNALLLGDSALYLCASSFEGVSYEQYFGPGTRLTVT.

Judged by frequency, this clonotype is medium-sized (0.01 to 0.1%). V and J are TRBV5-6 and TRBJ1-3; no DNA is available, so the TRBD1 call from TCRdb remains unchecked. This CDR3 has 12 residues. Germline V gene sequence: CDR1 SGHDT, CDR2 YYEEEE. The chain's CDR3 is CASSLGGDTIYF.

This clonotype registers medium-sized by frequency. The chain links TRBV19 to TRBJ2-6. Germline assignment: CDR1 LNHDA and CDR2 SQIVND (reference sequence). The CDR3 runs to 19 residues. The CDR3 sequence: CASSPYTLFVFSGANVLTF.

Judged by frequency, this clonotype is medium-sized (0.01 to 0.1%). CDR3 loop: CASSGTGGMLYNSPLHF. The chain is built from TRBV6-1 and TRBJ1-6; the TRBD1 assignment by TCRdb is unverifiable without DNA. The CDR3 is 17 amino acids. Germline lookup yields CDR1 MNHNS and CDR2 SASEGT.

This clonotype is labeled medium-sized based on frequency. The CDR3 loop reads CATSSPATGANVLTF. The chain combines TRBV15 with TRBJ2-6; TCRdb's D gene call, TRBD1, goes unchecked for lack of DNA. The V gene's germline CDR1 is LNHNV and CDR2 YYDKDF (reference sequence). There are 15 residues in the CDR3. Together with reference TRBV15 and TRBJ2-6, the CDR3 gives the full variable domain: DAMVIQNPRYQVTQFGKPVTLSCSQTLNHNVMYWYQQKSSQAPKLLFHYYDKDFNNEADTPDNFQSRRPNTSFCFLDIRSPGLGDTAMYLCATSSPATGANVLTFGAGSRLTVL.

According to its frequency, this clonotype is large. The V call is TRBV7-6, the J call TRBJ2-2; TCRdb's D call, TRBD2, is unchecked because there is no DNA. Germline CDR1 SGHVS, CDR2 FNYEAQ. The CDR3 runs to 15 residues. CDR3 loop: CASSFRSGIPGELFF.

V usage is TRBV5-1 and J usage is TRBJ2-3. This CDR3 comprises 12 residues. Germline V gives CDR1 SGHRS, CDR2 YFSETQ. The CDR3 spells CASSLEADTQYF.

This chain connects TRBV5-5 to TRBJ1-6. The CDR3 length is 14 residues. Germline assignment: CDR1 SGHKS and CDR2 YYEKEE (reference sequence). The CDR3 loop is CASSLGRRDSPLHF.

Its frequency marks this clonotype as medium-sized. V is TRBV5-4 and J is TRBJ2-5; as DNA is missing, the TRBD2 call by TCRdb cannot be tested. Germline V gene data show CDR1 as SGHNT and CDR2 as YYREEE (reference sequence). This CDR3 contains 16 residues. This chain's CDR3 is CASKQGLAGVRQTQYF.

V is TRBV2 and J is TRBJ1-4. Germline assignment: CDR1 SNHLY and CDR2 FYNNEI. CDR3 length: 13 amino acids. The CDR3 loop reads CASSAAVNEKLFF.

This clonotype is medium-sized (0.01 to 0.1%) by frequency. The V and J genes are TRBV5-6 and TRBJ1-2. The length of the CDR3 is 14 residues. The germline gives CDR1 SGHDT, CDR2 YYEEEE. The CDR3 protein is CASSLDHSYYGYTF.

The chain couples TRBV6-5 to TRBJ1-6; TCRdb designates TRBD1, a call that cannot be tested without DNA. Germline CDR1 MNHEY, CDR2 SVGAGI. CDR3 length: 15 amino acids. Here the CDR3 reads CASSHSTGANSPLHF.

Measured by frequency, this clonotype is medium-sized (0.01 to 0.1%). The chain is built from TRBV30 and TRBJ2-5; absent DNA, TCRdb's TRBD2 call cannot be checked. The CDR3 runs 13 residues. From germline, CDR1 is GTSNPN and CDR2 SVGIG (reference sequence). CDR3 in amino acids: CAWKRTSRETQYF.

V and J are TRBV10-3 and TRBJ2-7; TCRdb calls TRBD1, which cannot be checked without DNA. The CDR3 totals 14 residues. The V gene's germline CDR1 is ENHRY and CDR2 SYGVKD. CDR3 protein: CAISDPGLFNEQYF.

This clonotype registers medium-sized by frequency. This sequence joins TRBV6-1 and TRBJ2-5; TCRdb indicates TRBD1, and absent DNA this call remains unverified. Germline V gene sequence: CDR1 MNHNS, CDR2 SASEGT. The CDR3 is made up of 14 amino acids. The CDR3 sequence is CASSIRTAQETQYF.

Its frequency marks this clonotype as medium-sized. The chain uses TRBV5-6 and TRBJ1-4; TCRdb designates TRBD1, a call that cannot be tested without DNA. The length of the CDR3 is 13 residues. The germline V gene encodes CDR1 SGHDT and CDR2 YYEEEE. The CDR3 sequence: CASSSITGGELFF.

The chain joins TRBV4-1 to TRBJ1-2; the TCRdb D gene call, TRBD1, has no DNA to confirm it. This CDR3 has 15 amino acids. From germline, CDR1 is MGHRA and CDR2 YSYEKL. The CDR3: CASSPREGASYGYTF.

This clonotype is classed as medium-sized by frequency. The chain combines TRBV29-1 with TRBJ1-5. The CDR3 consists of 13 residues. Germline assignment: CDR1 SQVTM and CDR2 ANQGSEA. This CDR3 reads CSVVEADGQPQHF.

V is TRBV12-3 or TRBV12-4 and J is TRBJ1-1. CDR3 length: 12 residues. CDR3 residues: CASSLVRAEAFF.

Judged by frequency, this clonotype is medium-sized. V and J are TRBV6-5 and TRBJ2-7; TCRdb's D call of TRBD2 is untestable without DNA. The CDR3 is made up of 15 amino acids. The germline gives CDR1 MNHEY, CDR2 SVGAGI. This chain's CDR3 is CASSPRGGRAGEQYF.